Presented here are 22 T cell receptor beta chains from one specimen sequenced in a study of vaccination and CD4 T cells after COVID-19 (dated by TCRdb to 2021 to 2024). This specimen's treatment or condition label, interpreted: 10-day PBMC culture with coronavirus spike peptide pools or control peptides (ViraFEST assay). Library construction relied on PCR. TCRdb records Illumina iSeq 100 as the sequencer. TCR sequencing of DNA from cultured CD4+ T cells used the Oncomine TCR Beta short-read assay at the Johns Hopkins FTIC core. TCRdb handled the public reads itself, with Q25 trimming in fastp and clone calling in MiXCR, and kept productive beta chains. Every distinct CDR3 protein forms one entry, paired with its most common genes and DNA. The sample records approximately 12,000 distinct CDR3 sequences, around half of which are singletons. The ten most abundant clones make up less than 25% of the sample.

These receptors' targets are unknown. The sequenced sample was CD4+ T cells from blood, cultured in vitro. The receptors stem from a human donor who had recovered from COVID-19.

V is TRBV5-1 and J is TRBJ2-3, with 11 bases fitting TRBD2. Germline values: CDR1 SGHRS, CDR2 YFSETQ. The CDR3 runs 17 residues. Trimming removed 4 bases from V and 4 bases from J; junction bases left unmatched: 11. This CDR3 reads CASSDPFSGRDADTQYF. In nucleotides, the CDR3 is TGCGCCAGCAGCGATCCATTTAGCGGGAGGGATGCAGATACGCAGTATTTT.

The chain employs TRBV6-2 or TRBV6-3 and TRBJ1-3, with 8 bases that match TRBD1. This CDR3 is 11 amino acids long. The trim removed 8 bases at V and 12 bases at J, leaving 6 bases unmatched. The germline CDR1 and CDR2 sequences are MNHEY and SVGEGT. CDR3 nucleotide sequence: TGTGCCAGCGTGCGTGGGACAGGCATATATTTT. Amino acid sequence: CASVRGTGIYF.

V usage is TRBV11-1 and J usage is TRBJ2-5, with 10 bases fitting TRBD2. CDR3 length equals 15 residues. The germline gives CDR1 SGHAT, CDR2 FQDESV (reference sequence). V trimming: 3 bases; J trimming: 4 bases; junction bases outside the gene matches: 5. CDR3 sequence (DNA): TGTGCCAGCAGCTTTACGGCTAGCGGGAGAGAGACCCAGTACTTC. This encodes CASSFTASGRETQYF.

This clonotype was recorded a few times. This chain joins TRBV6-1 and TRBJ2-5; D ambiguous. Germline V gives CDR1 MNHNS, CDR2 SASEGT. V shed 6 bases and J shed 5 bases, with 10 bases lying between them. The CDR3 covers 12 residues. This CDR3 is CASSQSRETQYF. DNA for the CDR3: TGTGCCAGCAGCCAGAGTCGGGAGACCCAGTACTTC.

In this sample, this clonotype turned up a few times. The chain is built from TRBV2 and TRBJ1-6; D not certain. The CDR3 covers 13 residues. The germline gives CDR1 SNHLY, CDR2 FYNNEI. The V and J ends lost 1 base and 10 bases respectively, with 8 bases between them. The CDR3 spells CASSEGFSSPLHF. CDR3 sequence (DNA): TGTGCCAGCAGTGAAGGCTTTTCCTCACCCCTCCACTTT.

The gene calls are TRBV2 and TRBJ1-4; D remains unclear. Germline V lookup: CDR1 SNHLY, CDR2 FYNNEI. The CDR3 loop spans 17 amino acids. The V and J ends lost 0 bases and 7 bases respectively, with 18 bases between them. CDR3 nucleotide sequence: TGTGCCAGCAGTGAAGCGCTTGGAAGCGATGGAGTTGAAAAACTGTTTTTT. Translation gives CASSEALGSDGVEKLFF.

This clonotype was picked up a small number of times. The chain joins TRBV2 to TRBJ1-3; D gene unclear. CDR1 is SNHLY and CDR2 is FYNNEI in the germline V gene. Trimming removed 9 bases at V and 0 bases at J, with 6 bases between. The length of the CDR3 is 12 residues. CDR3 region: CASRTSGNTIYF. The DNA of the CDR3 is TGTGCCAGTCGGACCTCTGGAAACACCATATATTTT.

This clonotype turned up a few times. This chain links TRBV6-5 with TRBJ1-6, with a tentative D call TRBD1 (6 bases). In germline, CDR1 is MNHEY, CDR2 SVGAGI. The CDR3 extends over 15 amino acids. Trimming cost V 2 bases and J 9 bases, with 14 bases left between them. CDR3 loop: CASSYGLGGGSPLHF. The CDR3 coding sequence is TGTGCCAGCAGTTACGGGCTAGGGGGTGGTTCACCCCTCCACTTT.

The rearrangement links TRBV4-2 to TRBJ2-3; no clear D. The CDR3 totals 13 residues. V lost 4 bases and J lost 7, with 12 bases in between. Germline values: CDR1 LGHNA, CDR2 YNFKEQ. CDR3 amino acids: CASSPPVSNTQYF. The CDR3 DNA is TGTGCCAGCAGCCCCCCTGTTTCCAATACGCAGTATTTT.

The table lists this clonotype with a few counts. Here the CDR3 reads CASSKTSGTVQETQYF. CDR3 DNA sequence: TGTGCCAGCAGTAAAACTAGCGGGACAGTCCAAGAGACCCAGTACTTC. This chain links TRBV2 with TRBJ2-5, with 10 bases that match TRBD2. J was trimmed by 1 base and V by 5 bases; bases with no gene match: 7. Germline V CDR1 and CDR2: SNHLY, FYNNEI. The length of the CDR3 is 16 residues. Based on the CDR3 plus reference TRBV2 and TRBJ2-5, the full variable domain is EPEVTQTPSHQVTQMGQEVILRCVPISNHLYFYWYRQILGQKVEFLVSFYNNEISEKSEIFDDQFSVERPDGSNFTLKIRSTKLEDSAMYFCASSKTSGTVQETQYFGPGTRLLVL.

This clonotype has only a few counts. The CDR3 reads CASSQGNTIYF. CDR3 in DNA: TGTGCCAGCAGCCAAGGAAACACCATATATTTT. The chain combines TRBV11-2 with TRBJ1-3, with D hard to call. Trimming took off 5 bases at V and 4 bases at J, with 3 bases between the two ends. Germline CDR1 reads SGHAT; CDR2 reads FQNNGV. This CDR3 comprises 11 residues.

For the CDR3, the DNA is TGTGCCAGCAGCTTGTCCGCGGGACCAGATACGCAGTATTTT. Protein sequence: CASSLSAGPDTQYF. This chain uses TRBV7-3 with TRBJ2-3; D might be TRBD2 (6 bases). Germline values: CDR1 SGHTA, CDR2 FQGTGA. The CDR3 is made up of 14 amino acids. Trimming pared 3 bases from V and 4 bases from J, leaving 11 bases between. Using reference TRBV7-3 and TRBJ2-3 for the parts outside the CDR3, the full variable domain is GAGVSQTPSNKVTEKGKYVELRCDPISGHTALYWYRQSLGQGPEFLIYFQGTGAADDSGLPNDRFFAVRPEGSVSTLKIQRTERGDSAVYLCASSLSAGPDTQYFGPGTRLTVL.

This clonotype was seen only a few times. The chain couples TRBV20-1 to TRBJ1-5; no definite D call. The CDR3 length is 15 residues. V was cut by 3 bases and J by 0 bases, with 12 bases left in between. Germline values: CDR1 DFQATT, CDR2 SNEGSKA (reference sequence). In DNA form, the CDR3 reads TGCAGTGCTAGTGATGGAGGACTTAGCAATCAGCCCCAGCATTTT. Translated, it gives CSASDGGLSNQPQHF.

This clonotype was picked up a small number of times. The V and J genes are TRBV9 and TRBJ2-1; 11 bases map to TRBD2. Germline CDR1 and CDR2: SGDLS and YYNGEE. This CDR3 comprises 15 residues. Trimming at V came to 4 bases and at J to 4 bases, leaving 4 bases not matched to a gene. The CDR3 bases are TGTGCCAGCAGCCCGACTAGCGGGATGTACAATGAGCAGTTCTTC. Translation: CASSPTSGMYNEQFF.

The chain uses TRBV16 and TRBJ1-5; TRBD1 matches 7 bases. The CDR3 length is 17 residues. V was clipped by 2 bases and J by 1 base; unmatched bases: 8. Germline CDR1 and CDR2: KGHSY and FQNENV. The CDR3 region is CASSQHTKTGSNQPQHF. CDR3 in DNA: TGTGCCAGCAGCCAACACACAAAGACAGGGAGCAATCAGCCCCAGCATTTT. The complete variable domain, with remaining parts taken from reference TRBV16 and TRBJ1-5, reads GEEVAQTPKHLVRGEGQKAKLYCAPIKGHSYVFWYQQVLKNEFKFLISFQNENVFDETGMPKERFSAKCLPNSPCSLEIQATKLEDSAVYFCASSQHTKTGSNQPQHFGDGTRLSIL.

The V gene is TRBV18, the J gene TRBJ1-5, with D hard to call. This CDR3 is 17 amino acids long. CDR1 and CDR2 (germline): KGHSH, LQKENI. Trimming removed 3 bases at V and 0 bases at J, with 15 bases between. Written as DNA, the CDR3 is TGTGCCAGCTCACCGGAGCCCACACATTATAGCAATCAGCCCCAGCATTTT. Residues: CASSPEPTHYSNQPQHF.

The chain uses TRBV2 and TRBJ1-1; 9 positions match TRBD1. Trimming took 3 bases from V and 6 from J; bases not matched to a gene: 8. The germline V gene encodes CDR1 SNHLY and CDR2 FYNNEI. The CDR3 has 15 amino acids. The CDR3 sequence: CASSEGTGRFSEAFF. The DNA for the CDR3 is TGTGCCAGCAGTGAGGGGACAGGGAGATTTTCTGAAGCTTTCTTT.

The chain links TRBV5-6 to TRBJ1-6; no clear D gene. The CDR3 spans 15 residues. Deletions cut 2 bases from V and 8 bases from J, with 14 bases between. CDR1 and CDR2 (germline): SGHDT, YYEEEE. The CDR3 DNA reads as TGTGCCAGCAGCTTCTTAGGGATTAACGATTCACCCCTCCACTTT. Translating it yields CASSFLGINDSPLHF.

This clonotype was detected a few times. This chain links TRBV2 with TRBJ1-1; maybe TRBD1 (5 bases). CDR3 length: 13 residues. Germline V lookup: CDR1 SNHLY, CDR2 FYNNEI. Trimming removed 4 bases at V and 5 bases at J, with 11 bases between. DNA of the CDR3: TGTGCCAGCAGTGTACAGGTCGGAACTGAAGCTTTCTTT. Its translation is CASSVQVGTEAFF. Supplemented by reference TRBV2 and TRBJ1-1, the full variable domain reads EPEVTQTPSHQVTQMGQEVILRCVPISNHLYFYWYRQILGQKVEFLVSFYNNEISEKSEIFDDQFSVERPDGSNFTLKIRSTKLEDSAMYFCASSVQVGTEAFFGQGTRLTVV.

This clonotype has more than one count but fewer than ten. The chain is built from TRBV19 and TRBJ1-1; 7 bases agree with TRBD1. Unmatched junction bases numbered 15, after V lost 5 bases and J lost 3 bases. This CDR3 comprises 17 residues. The germline CDR1 and CDR2 sequences are LNHDA and SQIVND (reference sequence). In DNA, the CDR3 is TGTGCCAGTAGTCCACCAATCCGGGACAGAATTTACACTGAAGCTTTCTTT. Translated, it gives CASSPPIRDRIYTEAFF.

V and J are TRBV20-1 and TRBJ2-7; 11 bases line up with TRBD2. V lost 1 base to trimming and J lost 3 bases; unmatched junction nucleotides: 11. In germline, CDR1 is DFQATT, CDR2 SNEGSKA (reference sequence). The CDR3 extends over 17 amino acids. The CDR3 region has the DNA TGCAGTGCTAGAGCTCAACCCGGGACTAGCGGTTTCTACGAGCAGTACTTC. Protein sequence: CSARAQPGTSGFYEQYF.

This chain uses TRBV20-1 with TRBJ1-5; 8 bases align to TRBD1. Germline trimming cut 4 bases from V and 7 bases from J; bases unmatched to any gene: 6. This CDR3 comprises 13 residues. Germline values: CDR1 DFQATT, CDR2 SNEGSKA (reference sequence). CDR3 nucleotide sequence: TGCAGTGCTAAAGACAGGGGTATCCAGCCCCAGCATTTT. Translation: CSAKDRGIQPQHF.